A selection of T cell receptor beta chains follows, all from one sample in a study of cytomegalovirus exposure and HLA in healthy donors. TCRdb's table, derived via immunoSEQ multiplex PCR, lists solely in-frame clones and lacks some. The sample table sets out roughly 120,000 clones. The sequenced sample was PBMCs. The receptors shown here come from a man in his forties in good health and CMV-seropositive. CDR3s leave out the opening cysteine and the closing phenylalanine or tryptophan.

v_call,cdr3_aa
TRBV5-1,ASSLDPRTDTQY
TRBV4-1,ASSQEEASSYEQY
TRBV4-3,ASSQDLAREETQY
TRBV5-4,ASSLGLAGGNIQY
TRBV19,ASSIARGRLETQY
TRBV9,ASSVEWSSGSTGELF
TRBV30,AVIRGGAPYEQY
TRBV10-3,AIRSDRDPSTDTQY
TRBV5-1,ASSWDLQGRSYNEQF
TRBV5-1,ASSFMSYSTDTQY
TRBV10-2,ASSEGLAEGYEQY
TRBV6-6,GAGPSGIVGELF
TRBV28,ASSSGTSGRSGTGELF
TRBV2,ASGSGQSYEQY
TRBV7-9,ASSSSTNTGELF
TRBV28,ASSSALRTRGHPGELF
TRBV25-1,ASSETGAYEQY
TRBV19,ASSSTEGHNYGYT
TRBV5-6,ASSSLSASPQY